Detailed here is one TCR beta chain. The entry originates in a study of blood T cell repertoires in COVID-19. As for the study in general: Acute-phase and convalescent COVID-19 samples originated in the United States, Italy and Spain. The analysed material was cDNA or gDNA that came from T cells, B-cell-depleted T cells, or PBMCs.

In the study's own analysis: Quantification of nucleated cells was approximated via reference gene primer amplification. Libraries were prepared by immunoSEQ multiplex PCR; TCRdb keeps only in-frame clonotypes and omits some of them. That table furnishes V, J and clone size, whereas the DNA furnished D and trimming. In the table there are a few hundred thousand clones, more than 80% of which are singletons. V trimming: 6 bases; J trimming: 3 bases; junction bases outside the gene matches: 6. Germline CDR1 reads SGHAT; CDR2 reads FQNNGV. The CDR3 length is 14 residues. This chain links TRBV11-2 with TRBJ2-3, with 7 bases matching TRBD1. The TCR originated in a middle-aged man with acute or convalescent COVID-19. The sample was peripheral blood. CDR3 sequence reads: CASRFRDRTDTQYF. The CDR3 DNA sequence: TGTGCCAGCAGGTTCCGGGACAGAACAGATACGCAGTATTTT. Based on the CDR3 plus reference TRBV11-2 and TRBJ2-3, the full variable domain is EAGVAQSPRYKIIEKRQSVAFWCNPISGHATLYWYQQILGQGPKLLIQFQNNGVVDDSQLPKDRFSAERLKGVDSTLKIQPAKLEDSAVYLCASRFRDRTDTQYFGPGTRLTVL.